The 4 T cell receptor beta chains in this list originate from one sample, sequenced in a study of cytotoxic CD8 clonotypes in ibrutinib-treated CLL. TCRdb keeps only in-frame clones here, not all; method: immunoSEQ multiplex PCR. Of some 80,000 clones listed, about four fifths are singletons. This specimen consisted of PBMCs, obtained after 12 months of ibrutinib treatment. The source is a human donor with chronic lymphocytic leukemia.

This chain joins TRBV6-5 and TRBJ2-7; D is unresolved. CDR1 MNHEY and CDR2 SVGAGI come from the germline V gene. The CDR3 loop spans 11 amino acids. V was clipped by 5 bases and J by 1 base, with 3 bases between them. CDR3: CASSGSYEQYF. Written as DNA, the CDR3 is TGTGCCAGCAGTGGGTCCTACGAGCAGTACTTC.

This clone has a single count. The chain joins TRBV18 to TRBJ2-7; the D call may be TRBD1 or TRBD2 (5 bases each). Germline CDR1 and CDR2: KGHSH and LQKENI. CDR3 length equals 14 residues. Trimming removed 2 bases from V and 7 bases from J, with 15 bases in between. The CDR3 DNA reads TGTGCCAGCTCACCAGGGCAGGGAGTGCGGGAGCAGTACTTC. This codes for CASSPGQGVREQYF.

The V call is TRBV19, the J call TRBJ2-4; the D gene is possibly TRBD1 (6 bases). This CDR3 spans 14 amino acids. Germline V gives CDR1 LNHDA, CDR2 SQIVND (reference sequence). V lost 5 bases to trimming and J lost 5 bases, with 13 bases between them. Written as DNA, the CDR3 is TGTGCCAGTAGTGGACAGTCTGTGGAAAACATTCAGTACTTC. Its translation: CASSGQSVENIQYF.

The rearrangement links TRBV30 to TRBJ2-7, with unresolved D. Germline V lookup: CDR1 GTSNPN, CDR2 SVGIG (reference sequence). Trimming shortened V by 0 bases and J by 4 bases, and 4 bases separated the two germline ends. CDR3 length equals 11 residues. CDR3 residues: CAWSVQYEQYF. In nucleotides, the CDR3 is TGTGCCTGGAGTGTACAGTACGAGCAGTACTTC.